This TCR beta chain appears in the sequencing data of a study of blood T cell repertoires in COVID-19. V lost 7 bases and J 2 bases, leaving 14 bases between the germline ends. The CDR3 extends over 14 amino acids. CDR1 is MNHEY, CDR2 SVGAGI, per germline. The method was immunoSEQ multiplex PCR; TCRdb's version includes in-frame clones alone and lacks a portion of them. Among about 190,000 clones listed, around nine tenths were seen once. The clonotype was recovered from a woman between 35 and 50 years old who had recovered from COVID-19. This chain links TRBV6-5 with TRBJ1-2; D might be TRBD1 (6 bases). Sequencing was carried out using peripheral blood. The CDR3 DNA sequence: TGTGCCAGCAAGAAACCGGGACACAACTATGGCTACACCTTC. It is translated as CASKKPGHNYGYTF.